This TCR beta chain was sequenced during a study of T cell repertoires in cytomegalovirus infection. Across the whole study: TCR beta signatures that were public indicated CMV infection and matching HLA type.

The germline V gene encodes CDR1 SGHTA and CDR2 FQGNSA. The CDR3 has 13 residues. V was trimmed by 2 bases and J by 13 bases, leaving 18 bases between them. Study results and caveats: CMV-specific TCR beta clonotypes restricted by HLA-C dominated the ex vivo response.

TCRdb reprocessed the reads via MiXCR and lists one record per CDR3 protein. The data contain approximately 910,000 distinct CDR3 sequences, about a third of them seen just once; the ten biggest clones take up around an eighth. Note on this clonotype: The antigen is unknown.

This sequence originates from a human donor in good health (CMV status not recorded). Some clones in this sample may be carry-over from other donors' samples. Specimen: cultured CD8+ T cells from PBMCs, collected from culture after CMV antigen stimulation. The chain uses TRBV7-2 and TRBJ2-7; a weak D match, TRBD1 (7 bases). CDR3 sequence: CASSLSPDREAYV. For the CDR3, the DNA is TGTGCCAGCAGCTTATCGCCAGACAGGGAGGCCTACGTC.